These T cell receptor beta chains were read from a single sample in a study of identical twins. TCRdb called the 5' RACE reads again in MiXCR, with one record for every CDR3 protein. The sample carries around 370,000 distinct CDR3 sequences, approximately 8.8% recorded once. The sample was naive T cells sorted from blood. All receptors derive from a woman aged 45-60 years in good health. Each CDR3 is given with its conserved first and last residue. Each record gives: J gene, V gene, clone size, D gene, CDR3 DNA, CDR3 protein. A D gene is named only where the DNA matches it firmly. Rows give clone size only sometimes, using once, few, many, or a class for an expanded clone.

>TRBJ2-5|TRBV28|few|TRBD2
TGTGCCAGCAGCCGAAGGACTAGCGGGGTAGGGACCCAGTACTTC
CASSRRTSGVGTQYF
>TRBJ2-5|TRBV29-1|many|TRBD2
TGCAGCGTTGTGATTTGGGAGGGAACTCAAGAGACCCAGTACTTC
CSVVIWEGTQETQYF
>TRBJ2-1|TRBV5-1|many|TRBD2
TGCGCCAGCAGCTTTAGAAGCGGGGCCTACAATGAGCAGTTCTTC
CASSFRSGAYNEQFF
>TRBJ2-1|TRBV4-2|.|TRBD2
TGTGCCAGCAGCCAAGATGGCCTAGCGGCCTCCTACAATGAGCAGTTCTTC
CASSQDGLAASYNEQFF
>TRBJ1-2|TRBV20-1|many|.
TGCAGTGCTAGAGAGGTGGGGAGCTATGGCTACACCTTC
CSAREVGSYGYTF
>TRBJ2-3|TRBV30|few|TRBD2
TGTGCCTGGATCGGGACTAGCGAGAGCACAGATACGCAGTATTTT
CAWIGTSESTDTQYF
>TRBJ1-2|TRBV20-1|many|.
TGCAGTGCGGAAGGGGTCATACTACGTGGCTACACCTTC
CSAEGVILRGYTF
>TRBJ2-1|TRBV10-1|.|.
TGCGCCAGCAGTGAAGGGCCACAGGGTCAAGACAATGAGCAGTTCTTC
CASSEGPQGQDNEQFF
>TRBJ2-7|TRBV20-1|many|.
TGCAGTGCTAGAGATATAGGCCTGCCCTACGAGCAGTACTTC
CSARDIGLPYEQYF
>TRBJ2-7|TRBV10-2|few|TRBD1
TGCGCCAGCAGAAAGGACAGGGTGGACGAGCAGTACTTC
CASRKDRVDEQYF
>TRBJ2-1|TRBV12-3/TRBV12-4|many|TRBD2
TGTGCCAGCAGCCTGGGTCCCCGACTAGCGGGAGGCCAGAATGAGCAGTTCTTC
CASSLGPRLAGGQNEQFF
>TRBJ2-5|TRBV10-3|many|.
TGTGCCATCAGTGACCTGGTTGGACCCAAGGGGAGGACCCAGTACTTC
CAISDLVGPKGRTQYF
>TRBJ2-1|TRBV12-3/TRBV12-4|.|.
TGTGCCAGCAGTCTCCGCGCGGCCACTGTCGACAATGAGCAGTTCTTC
CASSLRAATVDNEQFF
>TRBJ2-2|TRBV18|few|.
TGTGCCAGCTCACCAGGCGTCTTTATGGGAGGCGCGAACACCGGGGAGCTGTTTTTT
CASSPGVFMGGANTGELFF
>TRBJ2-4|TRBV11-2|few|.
TGTGCCAGCTCTCGGGGCCTAGCCAAAAACATTCAGTACTTC
CASSRGLAKNIQYF
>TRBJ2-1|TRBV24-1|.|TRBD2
TGTGCCACCAGTGACCACGGACTAGCGGGGTACAATGAGCAGTTCTTC
CATSDHGLAGYNEQFF
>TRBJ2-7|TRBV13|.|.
TGTGCCAGCAGCTATCCGGGACTCTTTTACGAGCAGTACTTC
CASSYPGLFYEQYF
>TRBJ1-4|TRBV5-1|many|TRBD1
TGCGCCAGCAGCTTGGCCCTTTCGGGACAGGGGCTTGAAAAACTGTTTTTT
CASSLALSGQGLEKLFF
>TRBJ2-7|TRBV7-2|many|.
TGTGCCAGCAGCTTAGTGGTTGGGGGCGAGCAGTACTTC
CASSLVVGGEQYF
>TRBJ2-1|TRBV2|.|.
TGTGCCAGCGGGGAGCGAGGCGTGGGGCAGTTCTTC
CASGERGVGQFF
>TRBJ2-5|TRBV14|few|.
TGTGCCAGCTCACGGGGAAGGCTAGCCTACCAAGAGACCCAGTACTTC
CASSRGRLAYQETQYF
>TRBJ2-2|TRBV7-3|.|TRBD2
TGTGCCAGCAGCTCTCGGACTAGCGGGGAGCTGTTTTTT
CASSSRTSGELFF
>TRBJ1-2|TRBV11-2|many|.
TGTGCCAGCAGCTTAGAACCCTCTATGGGGGGCTACACCTTC
CASSLEPSMGGYTF
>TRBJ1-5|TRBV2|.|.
TGTGCCAGCAGTGATGGAGGGAGAATGGTACAGCCCCAGCATTTT
CASSDGGRMVQPQHF
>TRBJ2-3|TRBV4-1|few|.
TGCGCCAGCAGCCAAGGGCCGTCGACCAGAACAGATACGCAGTATTTT
CASSQGPSTRTDTQYF
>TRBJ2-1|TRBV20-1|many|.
TGCAGTGTAATTGAGCGGGACAATGAGCAGTTCTTC
CSVIERDNEQFF
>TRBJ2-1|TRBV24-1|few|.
TGTGCCACCAGTGAGGATAGGGTGTTGCAGTTCTTC
CATSEDRVLQFF
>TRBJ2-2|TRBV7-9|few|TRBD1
TGTGCCAGCAGCTTACCCTGGGACAGGGACACCGGGGAGCTGTTTTTT
CASSLPWDRDTGELFF
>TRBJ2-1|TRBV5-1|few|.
TGCGCCAGCAGCTCGGCAGCAAACAATGAGCAGTTCTTC
CASSSAANNEQFF
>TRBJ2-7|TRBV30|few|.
TGTGCCTGGAGTCGGGGGAGCGAGCAGTACTTC
CAWSRGSEQYF
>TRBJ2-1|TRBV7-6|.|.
TGTGCCAGCAGCTTATTGGACCACTCCCTGGTGGGTGAGCAGTTCTTC
CASSLLDHSLVGEQFF
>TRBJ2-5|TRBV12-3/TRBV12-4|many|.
TGTGCCAGCAGTTGGATGGGTCAGAAAGAGACCCAGTACTTC
CASSWMGQKETQYF
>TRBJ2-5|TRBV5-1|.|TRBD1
TGCGCCAGCAGCTTGGGGACAGGGGATCAAGAGACCCAGTACTTC
CASSLGTGDQETQYF
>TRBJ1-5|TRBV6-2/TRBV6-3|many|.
TGTGCCAGCAGGCAGGGCAATCAGCCCCAGCATTTT
CASRQGNQPQHF
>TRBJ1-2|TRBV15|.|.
TGTGCCACCAGCAGAGACAGGGTAGTCGGCTATGGCTACACCTTC
CATSRDRVVGYGYTF
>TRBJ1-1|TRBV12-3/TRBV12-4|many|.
TGTGCCAGCAGTCCCGACATCTACACTGAAGCTTTCTTT
CASSPDIYTEAFF
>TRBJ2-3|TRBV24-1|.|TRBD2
TGTGCCACCAGTGACCCTGTAGCGGGAGATGCAGATACGCAGTATTTT
CATSDPVAGDADTQYF
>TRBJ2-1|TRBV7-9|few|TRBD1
TGTGCCAGCAGCTTAGCCGACAGGGGGCCCTACAATGAGCAGTTCTTC
CASSLADRGPYNEQFF
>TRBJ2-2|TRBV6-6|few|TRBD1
TGTGCCAGCAGTAGGACAGGGAGTACCGGGGAGCTGTTTTTT
CASSRTGSTGELFF
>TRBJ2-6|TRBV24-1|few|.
TGTGCCACCAGTGGGGGGGCCGGGGTCCTGACTTTC
CATSGGAGVLTF
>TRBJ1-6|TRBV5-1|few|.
TGCGCCAGTAAGACGGTATCGAATTATAATTCACCCCTCCACTTT
CASKTVSNYNSPLHF
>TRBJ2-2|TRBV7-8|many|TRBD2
TGTGCCAGCAGCTTGCATCATAGCGGGAGAGTCACCGGGGAGCTGTTTTTT
CASSLHHSGRVTGELFF
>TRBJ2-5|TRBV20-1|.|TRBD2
TGCAGTGCCCTGGGACTAGCGGTGAGGGGGGAGACCCAGTACTTC
CSALGLAVRGETQYF
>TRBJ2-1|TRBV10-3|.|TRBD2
TGTGCCATCAGTGTGGCTAGCGGGGCTTACAATGAGCAGTTCTTC
CAISVASGAYNEQFF
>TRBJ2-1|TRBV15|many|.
TGTGCCACCAGCAGAGATGTGGCGGGAACCTCAGCCAATGAGCAGTTCTTC
CATSRDVAGTSANEQFF
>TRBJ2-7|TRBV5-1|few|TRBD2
TGCGCCAGCAGCGTAAGCGGGAGCTGGTACGAGCAGTACTTC
CASSVSGSWYEQYF
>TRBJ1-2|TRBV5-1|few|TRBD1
TGCGCCAGCAGCCCCGGGACAGGAAAGTATGGCTACACCTTC
CASSPGTGKYGYTF
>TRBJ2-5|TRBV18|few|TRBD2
TGTGCCAGCTCACCGACTAGCGGGAGGGAGACCCAGTACTTC
CASSPTSGRETQYF
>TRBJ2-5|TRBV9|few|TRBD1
TGTGCCAGCAGCGAGGGGGCTCAAGAGACCCAGTACTTC
CASSEGAQETQYF
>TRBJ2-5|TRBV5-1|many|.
TGCGCCAGCAGCTTGGTGCCAGGACAAGAGACCCAGTACTTC
CASSLVPGQETQYF
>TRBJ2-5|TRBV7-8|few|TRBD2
TGTGCCAGCAGCGGCGAGACTAGCGACCAAGAGACCCAGTACTTC
CASSGETSDQETQYF
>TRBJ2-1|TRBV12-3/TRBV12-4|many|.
TGTGCCAGCAGTTTCGGGTCGTTCAGGGATGAGCAGTTCTTC
CASSFGSFRDEQFF
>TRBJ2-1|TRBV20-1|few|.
TGCAGTGCTGCACAGGGGAGGAGGTTCTCCTACAATGAGCAGTTCTTC
CSAAQGRRFSYNEQFF
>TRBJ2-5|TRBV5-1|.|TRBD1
TGCGCCAGCAGCTTGGAGCTGACAGGGGGGGGTCAAGAGACCCAGTACTTC
CASSLELTGGGQETQYF
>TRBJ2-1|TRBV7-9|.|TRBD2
TGTGCCAGCAGCTTGAGCGGGAATGCGATCTACAATGAGCAGTTCTTC
CASSLSGNAIYNEQFF